This T cell receptor (beta chain) originates from a study of cytomegalovirus exposure and HLA in healthy donors. Trimming at V came to 4 bases and at J to 8 bases, leaving 9 bases not matched to a gene. Germline CDR1 is SGHAT and CDR2 is FQNNGV. The CDR3 loop spans 15 amino acids. Here immunoSEQ multiplex PCR was the method, and the copy in TCRdb shows in-frame clones only, minus some. The sample has more than 20,000 clones; 97% are singletons. This receptor was identified in a man younger than 45 in good health and CMV-seropositive. Source material: PBMCs. J is TRBJ1-4 and V is TRBV11-2; 8 bases align to TRBD1. CDR3 sequence: CASSSPRTGKEKLFF. CDR3 sequence (DNA): TGTGCCAGCAGCTCCCCCCGGACAGGGAAGGAAAAACTGTTTTTT.